This entry lists 12 T cell receptor beta chains sequenced from one sample in a study of CD8 T cells in ankylosing spondylitis. TCRdb re-analysed the 5' RACE reads in MiXCR, keeping a single row per CDR3 protein. Of about 140,000 distinct CDR3 sequences listed, around 32% are singletons. Sequencing input: synovial fluid, either unsorted or a sorted T cell fraction (not recorded which). Receptors were obtained from a male donor with ankylosing spondylitis.

This clonotype was detected a few times. The chain joins TRBV5-1 to TRBJ1-2; 7 positions agree with TRBD1. V trimming: 1 base; J trimming: 3 bases; junction bases outside the gene matches: 3. Per the germline V gene, CDR1 is SGHRS and CDR2 is YFSETQ. The CDR3 sequence is 14 residues long. CDR3 amino acids: CASSLRGQDYGYTF. The CDR3, as DNA: TGCGCCAGCAGCTTGAGGGGGCAAGACTATGGCTACACCTTC.

The chain combines TRBV7-2 with TRBJ2-2, with 10 nucleotides matching TRBD1. V shed 4 bases and J 4 bases; nucleotides not matched to a gene: 3. Germline lookup yields CDR1 SGHTA and CDR2 FQGNSA. This CDR3 spans 15 amino acids. CDR3 DNA sequence: TGTGCCAGCAGCTCGACAGGGGGCACCACCGGGGAGCTGTTTTTT. Encoded protein: CASSSTGGTTGELFF.

This clonotype was seen repeatedly, ten times or more. V and J are TRBV11-2 and TRBJ2-7; 8 nucleotides align to TRBD2. V dropped 3 bases and J dropped 2; count of bases not matched to a gene: 3. This CDR3 has 14 amino acids. The germline CDR1 and CDR2 sequences are SGHAT and FQNNGV. This CDR3 is CASSFREGPYEQYF. CDR3 bases: TGTGCCAGCAGCTTCCGGGAGGGCCCCTACGAGCAGTACTTC.

This clonotype was detected ten times or more. The chain combines TRBV20-1 with TRBJ2-7; D gene unclear. Germline assignment: CDR1 DFQATT and CDR2 SNEGSKA (reference sequence). The germline V and J ends were trimmed by 0 bases and 0 bases, with 12 bases remaining between them. The CDR3 covers 15 residues. In DNA, the CDR3 is TGCAGTGCTAGAGATTTTGGCCGCGCCTCCTACGAGCAGTACTTC. Its translation: CSARDFGRASYEQYF.

This clonotype was seen at least ten times. A junction boundary mismatches the germline segment, possibly from a read error. V and J are TRBV7-9 and TRBJ1-1; weak D call: TRBD1 (6 bases). The CDR3 extends over 14 amino acids. Looked up from germline, CDR1 is SEHNR and CDR2 is FQNEAQ (reference sequence). CDR3 protein: CASGGGAGNAEAFF. The CDR3 DNA is TGTGCCAGCGGCGGGGGGGCGGGGAACGCTGAAGCTTTCTTT.

The genes are TRBV6-5 and TRBJ1-1; D not resolved. V was pared by 0 bases and J by 1 base, with 9 bases between. This CDR3 region has 15 residues. Germline CDR1 MNHEY, CDR2 SVGAGI. CDR3 amino acids: CASSYSGVQNTEAFF. The CDR3 DNA is TGTGCCAGCAGTTACTCGGGCGTACAGAACACTGAAGCTTTCTTT.

The chain has TRBV15 and TRBJ1-6; D is unclear. V lost 3 bases and J lost 0, with 12 bases in between. Germline V gene data show CDR1 as LNHNV and CDR2 as YYDKDF (reference sequence). The CDR3 totals 17 residues. The CDR3 DNA follows: TGTGCCACCAGCAGGGTGGACGGGAACTCCTATAATTCACCCCTCCACTTT. Its translation is CATSRVDGNSYNSPLHF. Together with reference TRBV15 and TRBJ1-6, the CDR3 gives the full variable domain: DAMVIQNPRYQVTQFGKPVTLSCSQTLNHNVMYWYQQKSSQAPKLLFHYYDKDFNNEADTPDNFQSRRPNTSFCFLDIRSPGLGDTAMYLCATSRVDGNSYNSPLHFGNGTRLTVT.

V and J are TRBV24-1 and TRBJ1-2; perhaps TRBD1 as D (5 bases). Germline V gives CDR1 KGHDR, CDR2 SFDVKD. With 4 bases removed from V and 4 bases from J, the gap between germline ends came to 9 bases. This CDR3 is 13 amino acids long. The CDR3 nucleotides read TGTGCCACCAGTGAGCCCACAGGCTATGGCTACACCTTC. Protein product: CATSEPTGYGYTF.

This clonotype was counted a few times. The chain has TRBV18 and TRBJ2-6, with D perhaps TRBD1 or TRBD2 (5 bases each). Trimming took off 2 bases at V and 0 bases at J, with 8 bases between the two ends. The CDR3 is made up of 16 amino acids. The V gene's germline CDR1 is KGHSH and CDR2 LQKENI. CDR3 loop: CASSPRGDSGANVLTF. CDR3 nucleotide sequence: TGTGCCAGCTCACCAAGAGGGGACTCTGGGGCCAACGTCCTGACTTTC.

The chain employs TRBV11-2 and TRBJ1-1; D possibly corresponds to TRBD1 (6 bases). The V end was cut by 3 bases, the J end by 1 base, with 9 bases between. The CDR3 runs to 14 residues. The germline V gene encodes CDR1 SGHAT and CDR2 FQNNGV. CDR3 nucleotide sequence: TGTGCCAGCAGCTTCGTACAGGGGAACACTGAAGCTTTCTTT. Its protein is CASSFVQGNTEAFF.

This clonotype was observed at least ten times. The chain uses TRBV7-2 and TRBJ1-6; D gene unclear. Germline V gene data show CDR1 as SGHTA and CDR2 as FQGNSA. This CDR3 has 12 amino acids. V lost 3 bases to trimming and J lost 6 bases, with 3 bases between them. CDR3 amino acids: CASSFRNSPLHF. CDR3 coding DNA: TGTGCCAGCAGCTTCCGTAATTCACCCCTCCACTTT.

This clonotype was counted between two and nine times. V is TRBV20-1 and J is TRBJ2-7; TRBD2 might be the D (5 bases). Germline lookup yields CDR1 DFQATT and CDR2 SNEGSKA (reference sequence). Deletions cut 3 bases from V and 0 bases from J, with 27 bases between. The CDR3 has 19 residues. In nucleotides, the CDR3 is TGCAGTGCTAGGAGGGAGACAACGCTCCCCGGGGTAGGCTCCTACGAGCAGTACTTC. It encodes CSARRETTLPGVGSYEQYF.